This note documents a single T cell receptor beta chain sequence. This clonotype was found many times. Its binding antigen is unknown. No base quality values were provided; no much bigger clone lies one nucleotide off. The germline V gene supplies CDR1 SGHDT and CDR2 YYEEEE. Spanning cysteine to phenylalanine, the CDR3 consists of 17 amino acids. The sequence is cut down to CDR3 DNA, 51 bases in frame from base 1. Here V drops 4 bases and J drops 3 bases, and the junction holds 9 bases not matched to any gene. The source of the sample is a study of T-cell reconstitution after alpha-beta-depleted transplantation in children (dated by TCRdb to 2016 to 2018). Concerning the study at large: Using TCR repertoire profiling, the study quantitatively followed how T-cell immune reconstitution unfolded in children after TCRalphabeta/CD19-depleted allogeneic hematopoietic cell transplantation.

The receptor library was made with PCR. Sequenced on an Illumina HiSeq 2500. TCR library preparation used molecular barcoding, with unique molecular identifiers applied to normalize quantification of the TCRbeta repertoire. TCRdb trimmed the raw reads at Q25, called clones with MiXCR and kept productive beta chains. Each record represents a unique CDR3 protein, reported with the most common genes and DNA among its rows. The sample table holds around 400,000 distinct CDR3 sequences, of which approximately 10% were seen once. Nearly 5.5% of the sample goes to the ten largest clones. The sequence was collected from a human donor who donated a stem cell graft to a child with acute myeloid leukemia. The V gene is TRBV5-6 and the J gene is TRBJ1-3; 11 bases in the middle match TRBD1. Sample: PBMCs from the stem cell graft donor, taken from the stem cell graft. The DNA reads TGTGCCAGCAGCCGACGGGACAGGGGGAACATTGGAAACACCATATATTTT. Its product reads: CASSRRDRGNIGNTIYF.